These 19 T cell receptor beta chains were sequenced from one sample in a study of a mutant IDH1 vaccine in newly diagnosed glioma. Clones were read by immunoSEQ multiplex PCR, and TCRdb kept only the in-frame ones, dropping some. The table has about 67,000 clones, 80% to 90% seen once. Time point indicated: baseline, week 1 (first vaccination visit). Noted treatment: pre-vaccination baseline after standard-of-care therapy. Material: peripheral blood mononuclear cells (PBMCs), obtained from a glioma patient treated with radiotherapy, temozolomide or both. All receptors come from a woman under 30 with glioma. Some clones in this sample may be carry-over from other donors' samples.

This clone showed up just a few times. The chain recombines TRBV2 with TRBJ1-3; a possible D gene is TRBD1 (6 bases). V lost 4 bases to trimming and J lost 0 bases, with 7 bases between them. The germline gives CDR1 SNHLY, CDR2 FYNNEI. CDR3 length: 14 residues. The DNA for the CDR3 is TGTGCCAGCAGTGGACAGGTCTCTGGAAACACCATATATTTT. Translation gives CASSGQVSGNTIYF.

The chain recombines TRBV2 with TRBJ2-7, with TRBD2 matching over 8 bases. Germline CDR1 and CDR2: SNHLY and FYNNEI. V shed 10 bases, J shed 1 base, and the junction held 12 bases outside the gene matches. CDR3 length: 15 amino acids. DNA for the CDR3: TGTGCCAACAGGGCACAGTCGGGGGGGTCCTACGAGCAGTACTTC. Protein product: CANRAQSGGSYEQYF.

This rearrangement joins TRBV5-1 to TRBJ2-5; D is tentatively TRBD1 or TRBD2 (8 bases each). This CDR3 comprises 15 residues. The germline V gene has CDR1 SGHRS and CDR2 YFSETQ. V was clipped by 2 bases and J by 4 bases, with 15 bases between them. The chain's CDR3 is CASSLTGGTGETQYF. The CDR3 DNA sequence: TGCGCCAGCAGCTTAACGGGGGGGACAGGAGAGACCCAGTACTTC.

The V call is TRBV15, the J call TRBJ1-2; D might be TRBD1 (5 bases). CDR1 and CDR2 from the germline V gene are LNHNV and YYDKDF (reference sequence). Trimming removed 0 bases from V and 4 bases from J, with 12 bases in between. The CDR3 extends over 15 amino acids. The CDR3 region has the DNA TGTGCCACCAGCAGAGATCAGGGCAGCCCCTATGGCTACACCTTC. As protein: CATSRDQGSPYGYTF.

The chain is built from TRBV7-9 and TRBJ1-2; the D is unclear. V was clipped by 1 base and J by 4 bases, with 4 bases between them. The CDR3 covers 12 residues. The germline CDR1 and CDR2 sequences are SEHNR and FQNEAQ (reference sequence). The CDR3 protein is CASSLELYGYTF. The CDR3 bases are TGTGCCAGCAGCTTAGAGCTCTATGGCTACACCTTC.

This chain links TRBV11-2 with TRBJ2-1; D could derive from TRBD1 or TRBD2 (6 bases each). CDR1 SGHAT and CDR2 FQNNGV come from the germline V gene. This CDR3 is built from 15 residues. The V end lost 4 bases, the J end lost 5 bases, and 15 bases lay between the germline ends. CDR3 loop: CASSSLGGRNNEQFF. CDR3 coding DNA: TGTGCCAGCAGCTCCCTTGGGGGGCGGAACAATGAGCAGTTCTTC.

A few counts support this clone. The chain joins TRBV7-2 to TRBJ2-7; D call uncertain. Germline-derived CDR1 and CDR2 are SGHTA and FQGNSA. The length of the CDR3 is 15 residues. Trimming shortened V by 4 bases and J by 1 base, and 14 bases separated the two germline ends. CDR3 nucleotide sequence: TGTGCCAGCAGCTCCCCCTTCAGAGAGTCCTACGAGCAGTACTTC. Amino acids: CASSSPFRESYEQYF.

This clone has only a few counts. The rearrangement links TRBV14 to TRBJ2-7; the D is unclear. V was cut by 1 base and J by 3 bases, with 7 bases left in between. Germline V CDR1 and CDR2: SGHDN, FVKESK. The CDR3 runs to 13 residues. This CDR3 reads CASSQVDRYEQYF. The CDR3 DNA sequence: TGTGCCAGCAGCCAAGTTGACCGCTACGAGCAGTACTTC.

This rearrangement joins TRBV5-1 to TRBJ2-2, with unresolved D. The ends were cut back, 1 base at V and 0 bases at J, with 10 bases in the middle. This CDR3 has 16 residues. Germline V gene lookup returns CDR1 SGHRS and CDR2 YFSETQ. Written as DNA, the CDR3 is TGCGCCAGCAGCTTGTTTACATACGCGAACACCGGGGAGCTGTTTTTT. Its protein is CASSLFTYANTGELFF. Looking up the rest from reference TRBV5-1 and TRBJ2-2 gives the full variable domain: KAGVTQTPRYLIKTRGQQVTLSCSPISGHRSVSWYQQTPGQGLQFLFEYFSETQRNKGNFPGRFSGRQFSNSRSEMNVSTLELGDSALYLCASSLFTYANTGELFFGEGSRLTVL.

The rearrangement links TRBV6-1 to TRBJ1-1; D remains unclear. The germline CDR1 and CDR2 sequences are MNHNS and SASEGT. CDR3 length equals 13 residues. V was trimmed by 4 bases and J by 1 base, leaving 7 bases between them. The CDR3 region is CASSVRENTEAFF. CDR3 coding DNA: TGTGCCAGCAGTGTCCGGGAGAACACTGAAGCTTTCTTT.

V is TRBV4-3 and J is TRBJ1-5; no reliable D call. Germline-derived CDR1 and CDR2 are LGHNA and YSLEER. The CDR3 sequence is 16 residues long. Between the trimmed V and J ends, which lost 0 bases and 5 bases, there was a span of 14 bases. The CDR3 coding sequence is TGCGCCAGCAGCCAAGATCGGTGGGGTAGGGATCAGCCCCAGCATTTT. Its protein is CASSQDRWGRDQPQHF.

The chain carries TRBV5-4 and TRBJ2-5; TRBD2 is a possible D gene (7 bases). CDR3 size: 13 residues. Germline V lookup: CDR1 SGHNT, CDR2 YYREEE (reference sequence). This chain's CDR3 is CASAGAPQETQYF. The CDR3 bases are TGTGCTTCGGCGGGGGCCCCACAAGAGACCCAGTACTTC.

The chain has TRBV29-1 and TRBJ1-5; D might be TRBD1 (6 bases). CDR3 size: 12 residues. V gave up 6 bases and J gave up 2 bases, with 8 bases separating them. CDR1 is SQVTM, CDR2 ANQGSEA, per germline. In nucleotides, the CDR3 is TGCAGCGTACAGGGAGGCAATCAGCCCCAGCATTTT. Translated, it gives CSVQGGNQPQHF.

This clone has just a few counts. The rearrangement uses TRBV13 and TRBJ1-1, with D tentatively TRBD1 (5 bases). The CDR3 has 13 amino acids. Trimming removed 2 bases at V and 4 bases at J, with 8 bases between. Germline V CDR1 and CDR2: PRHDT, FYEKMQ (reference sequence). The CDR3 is CASSLRGSTEAFF. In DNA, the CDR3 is TGTGCCAGCAGCTTACGGGGGAGCACTGAAGCTTTCTTT.

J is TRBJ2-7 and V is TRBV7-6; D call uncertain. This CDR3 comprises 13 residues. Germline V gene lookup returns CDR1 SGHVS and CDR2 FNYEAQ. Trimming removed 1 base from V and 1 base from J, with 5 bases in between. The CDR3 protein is CASSLDSSYEQYF. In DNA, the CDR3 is TGTGCCAGCAGCTTAGACAGTTCCTACGAGCAGTACTTC.

CDR3 nucleotide sequence: TGTGCCAGCAGTGCTACCGGGAGCGAGCAGTACTTC. Translating it yields CASSATGSEQYF. J is TRBJ2-7 and V is TRBV27; D possibly corresponds to TRBD2 (6 bases). The CDR3 extends over 12 amino acids. The germline gives CDR1 MNHEY, CDR2 SMNVEV (reference sequence). Trimming pared 5 bases from V and 6 bases from J, leaving 11 bases between.

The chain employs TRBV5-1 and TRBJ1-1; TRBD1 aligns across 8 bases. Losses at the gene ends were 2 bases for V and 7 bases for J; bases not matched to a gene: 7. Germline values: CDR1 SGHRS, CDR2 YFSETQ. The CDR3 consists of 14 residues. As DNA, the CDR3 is TGCGCCAGCAGCTTTCAGGACAGGGTGGGTGAAGCTTTCTTT. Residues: CASSFQDRVGEAFF.

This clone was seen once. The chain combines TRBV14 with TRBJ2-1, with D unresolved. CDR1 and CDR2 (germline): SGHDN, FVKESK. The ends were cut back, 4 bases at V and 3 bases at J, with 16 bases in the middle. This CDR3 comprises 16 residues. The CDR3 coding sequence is TGTGCCAGCAGCCCTCCCCTGCGTCTATTCTACAATGAGCAGTTCTTC. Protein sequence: CASSPPLRLFYNEQFF.

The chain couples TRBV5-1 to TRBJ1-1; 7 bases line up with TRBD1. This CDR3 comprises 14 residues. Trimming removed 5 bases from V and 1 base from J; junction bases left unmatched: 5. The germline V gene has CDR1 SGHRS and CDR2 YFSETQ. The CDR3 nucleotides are TGCGCCAGCAGGAGGGGGCAGGCGAACACTGAAGCTTTCTTT. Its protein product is CASRRGQANTEAFF.